Below, 8 T cell receptor beta chains from the same sample are listed, as sequenced in a study of response to subunit inactivated influenza vaccine. TCRdb re-analysed the RT-PCR reads in MiXCR, keeping a single row per CDR3 protein. The repertoire holds about 650,000 distinct CDR3 sequences, approximately 15% seen once, with roughly 7.2% in the top ten. This material consisted of PBMCs from blood, taken less than 15 days before vaccination. The receptors originated from a man aged 45-65 years who received an inactivated influenza vaccine.

This clonotype was counted at least ten times. The genes are TRBV6-2 or TRBV6-3 and TRBJ2-4; D gene ambiguous. V was pared by 5 bases and J by 13 bases, with 18 bases between. The CDR3 has 13 amino acids. Looked up from germline, CDR1 is MNHEY and CDR2 is SVGEGT. CDR3 coding DNA: TGTGCCAGCAGTATGGTCGACATTTTCCACCAGTACTTC. This codes for CASSMVDIFHQYF.

In this sample, this clonotype turned up a few times. The chain combines TRBV18 with TRBJ1-2, with a weak D call TRBD1 (6 bases). V lost 3 bases and J 4 bases, leaving 15 bases between the germline ends. The CDR3 is 15 amino acids. Germline V gene data show CDR1 as KGHSH and CDR2 as LQKENI. The CDR3 is CASSPRGQIPYGYTF. The DNA of the CDR3 is TGTGCCAGCTCACCGCGAGGACAGATTCCCTATGGCTACACCTTC.

This clonotype was seen only a few times. V is TRBV5-1 and J is TRBJ2-7, with 7 bases matching TRBD2. The germline CDR1 and CDR2 sequences are SGHRS and YFSETQ. The CDR3 contains 14 residues. Unmatched junction bases numbered 12, after V lost 0 bases and J lost 12 bases. CDR3 amino acids: CASSLVESAGVPYF. DNA of the CDR3: TGCGCCAGCAGCTTGGTTGAAAGTGCGGGAGTGCCGTACTTC.

J is TRBJ2-5 and V is TRBV20-1, with D unclear. V lost 2 bases and J lost 7, with 8 bases in between. The CDR3 runs 11 residues. CDR1 and CDR2 from the germline V gene are DFQATT and SNEGSKA (reference sequence). In DNA form, the CDR3 reads TGCAGTGCTAGATTTCTGGGGACCCAGTACTTC. Protein sequence: CSARFLGTQYF.

This chain links TRBV5-5 with TRBJ2-5; 7 bases line up with TRBD1. The CDR3 is 13 residues long. CDR1 SGHKS and CDR2 YYEKEE come from the germline V gene (reference sequence). With V trimmed by 4 bases and J by 5 bases, 5 bases remained unmatched. DNA of the CDR3: TGTGCCAGCAGCCGGAACAGGGGTGAGACCCAGTACTTC. Translation: CASSRNRGETQYF.

The gene calls are TRBV4-3 and TRBJ2-2, with D unresolved. The CDR3 has 15 amino acids. Germline loops: CDR1 LGHNA, CDR2 YSLEER. Trimming took off 0 bases at V and 4 bases at J, with 9 bases between the two ends. The CDR3 loop is CASSQDLVPTGELFF. CDR3 nucleotides: TGCGCCAGCAGCCAAGATCTCGTTCCCACCGGGGAGCTGTTTTTT.

This clonotype appeared a few times. This may arise from a read error, as a much more abundant clone is one base away. This chain connects TRBV30 to TRBJ2-1, with TRBD1 identical over 7 bases. The germline CDR1 and CDR2 sequences are GTSNPN and SVGIG (reference sequence). Losses at the gene ends were 6 bases for V and 3 bases for J; bases not matched to a gene: 8. This CDR3 has 14 amino acids. The CDR3 reads CACRRGGSYNEQFF. The CDR3 DNA follows: TGTGCCTGTCGCCGAGGGGGCAGCTACAATGAGCAGTTCTTC.

V and J are TRBV5-4 and TRBJ2-4, with TRBD1 matching over 9 bases. The V gene end was trimmed by 5 bases and the J gene end by 9 bases; junction bases not matched to a gene: 12. This CDR3 has 15 amino acids. Germline V lookup: CDR1 SGHNT, CDR2 YYREEE (reference sequence). CDR3 DNA: TGTGCCAGCAGTAAAGGCCCGGACAGGGGATCCATTCAGTACTTC. It is translated as CASSKGPDRGSIQYF.